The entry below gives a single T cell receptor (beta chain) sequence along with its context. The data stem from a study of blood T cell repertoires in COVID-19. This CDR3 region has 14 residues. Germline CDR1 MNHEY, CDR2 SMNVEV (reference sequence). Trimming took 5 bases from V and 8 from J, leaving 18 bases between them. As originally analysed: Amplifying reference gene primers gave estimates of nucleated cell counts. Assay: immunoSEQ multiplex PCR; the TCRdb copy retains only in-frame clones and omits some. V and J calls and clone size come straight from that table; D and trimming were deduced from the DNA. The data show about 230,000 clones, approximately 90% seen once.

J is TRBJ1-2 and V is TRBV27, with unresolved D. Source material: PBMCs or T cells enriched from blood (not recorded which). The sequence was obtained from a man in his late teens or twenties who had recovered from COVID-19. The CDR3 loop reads CASSPSGRAGGYTF. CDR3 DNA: TGTGCCAGCAGTCCCTCGGGAAGGGCGGGCGGCTACACCTTC.